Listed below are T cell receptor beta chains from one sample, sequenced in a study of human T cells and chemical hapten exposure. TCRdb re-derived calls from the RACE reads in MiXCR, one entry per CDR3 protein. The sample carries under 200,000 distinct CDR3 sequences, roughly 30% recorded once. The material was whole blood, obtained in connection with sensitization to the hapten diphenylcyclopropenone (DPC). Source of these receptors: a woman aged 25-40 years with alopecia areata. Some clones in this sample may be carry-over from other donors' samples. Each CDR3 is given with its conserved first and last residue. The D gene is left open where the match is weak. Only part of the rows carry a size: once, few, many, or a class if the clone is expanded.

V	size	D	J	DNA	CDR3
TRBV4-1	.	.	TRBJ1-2	TGCGCCAGCAGCCCGGCCCCAGGGACCTATGGCTACACCTTC	CASSPAPGTYGYTF
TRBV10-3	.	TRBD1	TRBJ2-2	TGTGCCATCAGGACTACAGGGGCCGGGGAGCTGTTTTTT	CAIRTTGAGELFF
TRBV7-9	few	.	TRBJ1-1	TGTGCCAGCAGCTTAGTTGTGGAGAATGAAGCTTTCTTT	CASSLVVENEAFF
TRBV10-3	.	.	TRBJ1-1	TGTGCCATCAGTGATGAACGTATGAACACTGAAGCTTTCTTT	CAISDERMNTEAFF
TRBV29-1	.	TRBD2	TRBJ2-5	TGCAGCGTTGCGACTAGCGGGAGCGAGGGGACCCAGTACTTC	CSVATSGSEGTQYF
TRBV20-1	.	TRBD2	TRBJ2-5	TGCAGTGCAGAGCGGGAGGGCCTAGGGGAAGAGACCCAGTACTTC	CSAEREGLGEETQYF
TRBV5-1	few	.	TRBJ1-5	TGCGCCAGCAGCTTGGATGGGTCTCAGCCCCAGCATTTT	CASSLDGSQPQHF
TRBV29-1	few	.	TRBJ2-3	TGCAGCCTCGTGGGAGCGGCCCAGTCCGCCGATACGCAGTATTTT	CSLVGAAQSADTQYF
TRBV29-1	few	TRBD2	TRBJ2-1	TGCAGCTCCAGTAGCGGGGTGAATGAGCAGTTCTTC	CSSSSGVNEQFF
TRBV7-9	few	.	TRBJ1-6	TGTGCCAGCAGCTTAGATTTGCAGGGGTGGAATTCACCCCTCCACTTT	CASSLDLQGWNSPLHF
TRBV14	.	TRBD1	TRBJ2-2	TGTGCCAGCAGCCCCCGGACAGGGGCCGGGGAGCTGTTTTTT	CASSPRTGAGELFF
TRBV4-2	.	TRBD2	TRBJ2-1	TGTGCCAGCAGCCAAGATACGCTAGCGGGAGATGAGCAGTTCTTC	CASSQDTLAGDEQFF
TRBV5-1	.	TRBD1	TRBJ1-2	TGCGCCAGCAGCTTGGACGGGACAGACTCCTATGGCTACACCTTC	CASSLDGTDSYGYTF
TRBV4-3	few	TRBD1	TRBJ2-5	TGCGCCAGCAGCCGGTGGGACAGCGAACAAGAGACCCAGTACTTC	CASSRWDSEQETQYF
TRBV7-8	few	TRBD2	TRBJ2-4	TGTGCCAGCAGCTTAGCTCGAACTAGCGCTTCACCAAACATTCAGTACTTC	CASSLARTSASPNIQYF
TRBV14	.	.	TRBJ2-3	TGTGCCAGCAGCCAAGCTACTTTCGATACGCAGTATTTT	CASSQATFDTQYF
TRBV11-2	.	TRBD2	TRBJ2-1	TGTGCCAGCAGCACCTCGACTAGCGTAGGCTACAATGAGCAGTTCTTC	CASSTSTSVGYNEQFF
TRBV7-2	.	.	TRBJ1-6	TGTGCCAGTCGACAGGTTGATAATTCACCCCTCCACTTT	CASRQVDNSPLHF
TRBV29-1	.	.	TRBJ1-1	TGCAGCGTGAGGGCTGGCAACCGGAACACTGAAGCTTTCTTT	CSVRAGNRNTEAFF
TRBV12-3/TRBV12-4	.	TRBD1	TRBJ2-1	TGTGCCAGCCTACTGACAGGGGTCATAACTAGCTCCTACAATGAGCAGTTCTTC	CASLLTGVITSSYNEQFF